What follows describes a single T cell receptor (beta chain). Its matching antigen is unknown. This sample was taken from a study of T cell responses to AZD1222 COVID-19 vaccine. The study's findings and limits: Possibly, clonal diversity was underestimated; donors were largely white British and included more females. Repertoire samples came only from after the peak T cell response.

Trimming took 3 bases from V and 4 from J, leaving 13 bases between them. The CDR3 contains 15 residues. The V gene's germline CDR1 is MNHEY and CDR2 SMNVEV (reference sequence). This table comes from immunoSEQ multiplex PCR, and its TCRdb copy is limited to in-frame clones, with some not included. This table has around 160,000 clones, around nine tenths appearing once. The rearrangement uses TRBV27 and TRBJ1-3; D gene ambiguous. The clonotype originates from an adult in good health. The material sequenced was peripheral blood, taken on day 0 of AZD1222 vaccination. CDR3 DNA: TGTGCCAGCAGTTTTAGTTTTGGCAGAGGAAACACCATATATTTT. Amino acids: CASSFSFGRGNTIYF.